These 14 T cell receptor beta chains were all obtained from the same sample, sequenced in a study of blood T cell repertoires in COVID-19. TCRdb's copy holds only in-frame clones and misses some; the assay was immunoSEQ multiplex PCR. The sample holds roughly 300,000 clones; roughly nine tenths are singletons and the top ten take about 2%. Sequencing was carried out using peripheral blood. The receptors originated from a woman in her thirties with COVID-19, enrolled during active disease.

The chain recombines TRBV3-1 (or the pseudogene TRBV3-2) with TRBJ1-1, with 7 positions matching TRBD1. CDR1 is LGHDT, CDR2 YNNKEL, per germline (reference sequence). The junction had 2 bases not matched to a gene; V was cut back by 1 base and J by 0 bases. CDR3 length: 15 amino acids. CDR3 coding DNA: TGTGCCAGCAGCCAAGTACAGGGGATGAACACTGAAGCTTTCTTT. Its translation is CASSQVQGMNTEAFF.

This clone was counted a single time. V usage is TRBV15 and J usage is TRBJ2-1; 7 nucleotides line up with TRBD2. The CDR3 has 15 amino acids. Trimming took 2 bases from V and 6 from J; bases not matched to a gene: 7. The germline V gene has CDR1 LNHNV and CDR2 YYDKDF (reference sequence). The CDR3 loop is CATSRIGLERNEQFF. Written as DNA, the CDR3 is TGTGCCACCAGCAGAATCGGACTAGAACGCAATGAGCAGTTCTTC. Drawing the rest from reference TRBV15 and TRBJ2-1, the complete variable domain is DAMVIQNPRYQVTQFGKPVTLSCSQTLNHNVMYWYQQKSSQAPKLLFHYYDKDFNNEADTPDNFQSRRPNTSFCFLDIRSPGLGDTAMYLCATSRIGLERNEQFFGPGTRLTVL.

V and J are TRBV27 and TRBJ1-3; a weak D match, TRBD1 (6 bases). The germline V and J ends were trimmed by 7 bases and 7 bases, with 20 bases remaining between them. This CDR3 contains 15 residues. From germline, CDR1 is MNHEY and CDR2 SMNVEV (reference sequence). The CDR3 here is CASKGTGKLSNTIYF. CDR3 DNA: TGTGCCAGCAAAGGAACAGGGAAATTATCGAACACCATATATTTT.

J is TRBJ2-2 and V is TRBV5-4; D is perhaps TRBD1 (5 bases). The CDR3 loop spans 16 amino acids. The V end lost 0 bases, the J end lost 3 bases, and 12 bases lay between the germline ends. The germline CDR1 and CDR2 sequences are SGHNT and YYREEE (reference sequence). CDR3 sequence (DNA): TGTGCCAGCAGCTTGGGACAGACTTTAGACACCGGGGAGCTGTTTTTT. Protein sequence: CASSLGQTLDTGELFF.

J is TRBJ1-1 and V is TRBV28; TRBD1 is a possible D gene (5 bases). Germline V gives CDR1 MDHEN, CDR2 SYDVKM. Trimming took off 3 bases at V and 1 base at J, with 15 bases between the two ends. The CDR3 consists of 16 residues. The CDR3 loop is CASSFPDPTGNTEAFF. Written as DNA, the CDR3 is TGTGCCAGCAGTTTCCCGGACCCCACAGGGAACACTGAAGCTTTCTTT.

V is TRBV10-1 and J is TRBJ2-7; 9 nucleotides agree with TRBD1. The CDR3 is made up of 13 amino acids. V lost 10 bases, J lost 2 bases, and 6 bases stayed unmatched. The germline V gene encodes CDR1 WNHNN and CDR2 SYGVQD (reference sequence). The CDR3 DNA sequence: TGCGCCACCCGGACAGGGGATACCTACGAGCAGTACTTC. It encodes CATRTGDTYEQYF.

The rearrangement joins TRBV28 to TRBJ2-1; 7 bases are shared with TRBD1. The CDR3 runs 14 residues. The germline V gene encodes CDR1 MDHEN and CDR2 SYDVKM. Germline trimming cut 5 bases from V and 6 bases from J; bases unmatched to any gene: 7. CDR3 amino acids: CASSQPTGSNEQFF. CDR3 nucleotide sequence: TGTGCCAGCAGTCAACCGACAGGGTCCAATGAGCAGTTCTTC.

This rearrangement joins TRBV6-1 to TRBJ2-7, with 8 bases fitting TRBD1. Trimming took 2 bases from V and 3 from J; bases not matched to a gene: 3. CDR1 and CDR2 from the germline V gene are MNHNS and SASEGT. The CDR3 runs to 14 residues. The CDR3 sequence: CASSEYTGGYEQYF. The DNA of the CDR3 is TGTGCCAGCAGTGAATATACAGGGGGCTACGAGCAGTACTTC.

The J gene is TRBJ1-6, the V gene TRBV7-2; 7 nucleotides agree with TRBD1. The CDR3 has 14 residues. Trimming cost V 2 bases and J 10 bases; bases outside gene matches: 5. Germline V gene lookup returns CDR1 SGHTA and CDR2 FQGNSA. This CDR3 reads CASSLRETGSPLHF. The DNA for the CDR3 is TGTGCCAGCAGCTTACGGGAGACAGGGTCACCCCTCCACTTT.

This clone was counted only a few times. The genes are TRBV4-2 and TRBJ1-3; 7 bases agree with TRBD1. The CDR3 has 16 amino acids. Germline assignment: CDR1 LGHNA and CDR2 YNFKEQ. V shed 0 bases, J shed 0 bases, and the junction held 2 bases outside the gene matches. The chain's CDR3 is CASSQDRGSSGNTIYF. The CDR3 DNA reads TGTGCCAGCAGCCAAGACAGGGGGTCCTCTGGAAACACCATATATTTT.

The rearrangement links TRBV2 to TRBJ2-5; tentatively, D is TRBD2 (6 bases). Germline CDR1 is SNHLY and CDR2 is FYNNEI. The CDR3 consists of 13 residues. The ends were cut back, 4 bases at V and 5 bases at J, with 11 bases in the middle. CDR3 nucleotide sequence: TGTGCCAGCAGTGTATCTAGCGCGGAGACCCAGTACTTC. Amino acid sequence: CASSVSSAETQYF. Filled out from reference TRBV2 and TRBJ2-5, the complete variable domain reads EPEVTQTPSHQVTQMGQEVILRCVPISNHLYFYWYRQILGQKVEFLVSFYNNEISEKSEIFDDQFSVERPDGSNFTLKIRSTKLEDSAMYFCASSVSSAETQYFGPGTRLLVL.

J is TRBJ2-3 and V is TRBV27; D gene ambiguous. The CDR3 is 13 residues long. Germline V gene lookup returns CDR1 MNHEY and CDR2 SMNVEV (reference sequence). V lost 3 bases and J 6 bases, leaving 10 bases between the germline ends. The CDR3 here is CASSFRPRDTQYF. The CDR3 nucleotides read TGTGCCAGCAGTTTCAGGCCCCGGGATACGCAGTATTTT.

Concerning this clone itself: The same CDR3 arises from other DNA sequences in this sample as well. The V gene is TRBV5-1, the J gene TRBJ2-3; D is possibly TRBD2 (7 bases). The CDR3 is made up of 15 amino acids. The germline gives CDR1 SGHRS, CDR2 YFSETQ. V was cut by 3 bases and J by 4 bases, with 15 bases left in between. The CDR3, as DNA: TGCGCCAGCAGCTCCGTAGGGGGGGGCGCAGATACGCAGTATTTT. Its protein is CASSSVGGGADTQYF.

This chain uses TRBV28 with TRBJ2-7, with TRBD2 as a possible D gene (6 bases). With 3 bases removed from V and 5 bases from J, the gap between germline ends came to 14 bases. CDR3 length equals 14 residues. The germline gives CDR1 MDHEN, CDR2 SYDVKM. Here the CDR3 DNA reads TGTGCCAGCAGTTTCGGGGGTAGTAGGAACGAGCAGTACTTC. Its protein is CASSFGGSRNEQYF.